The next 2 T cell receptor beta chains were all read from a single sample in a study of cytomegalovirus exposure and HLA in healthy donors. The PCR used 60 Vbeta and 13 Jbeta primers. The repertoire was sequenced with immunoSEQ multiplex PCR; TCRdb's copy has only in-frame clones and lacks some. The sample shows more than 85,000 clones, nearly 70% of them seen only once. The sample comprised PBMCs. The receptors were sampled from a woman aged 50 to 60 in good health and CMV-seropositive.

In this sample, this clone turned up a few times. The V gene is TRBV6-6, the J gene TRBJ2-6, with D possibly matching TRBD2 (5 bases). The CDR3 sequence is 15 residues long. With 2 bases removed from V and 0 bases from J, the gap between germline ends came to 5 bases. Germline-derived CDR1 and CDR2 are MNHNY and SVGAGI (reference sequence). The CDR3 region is CASSYGSSGANVLTF. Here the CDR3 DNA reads TGTGCCAGCAGTTACGGGAGCTCTGGGGCCAACGTCCTGACTTTC.

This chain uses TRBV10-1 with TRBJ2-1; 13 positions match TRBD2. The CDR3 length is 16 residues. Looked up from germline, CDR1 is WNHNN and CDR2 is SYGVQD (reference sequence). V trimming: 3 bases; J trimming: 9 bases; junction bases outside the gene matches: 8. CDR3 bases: TGCGCCAGCAGTGATTTAGGACTAGCGGGAGAAAGTGAGCAGTTCTTC. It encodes CASSDLGLAGESEQFF.